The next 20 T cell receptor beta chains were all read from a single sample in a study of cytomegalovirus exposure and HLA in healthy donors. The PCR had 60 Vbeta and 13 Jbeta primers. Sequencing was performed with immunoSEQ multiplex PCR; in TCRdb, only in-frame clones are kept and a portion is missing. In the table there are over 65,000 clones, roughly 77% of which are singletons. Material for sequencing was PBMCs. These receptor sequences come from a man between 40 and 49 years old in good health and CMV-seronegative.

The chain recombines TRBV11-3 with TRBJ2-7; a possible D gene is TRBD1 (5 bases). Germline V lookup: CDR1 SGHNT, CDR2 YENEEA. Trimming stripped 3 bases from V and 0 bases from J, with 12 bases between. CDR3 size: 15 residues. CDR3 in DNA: TGTGCCAGCAGCTTCCAGGGTCGCTCCTCCTACGAGCAGTACTTC. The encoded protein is CASSFQGRSSYEQYF.

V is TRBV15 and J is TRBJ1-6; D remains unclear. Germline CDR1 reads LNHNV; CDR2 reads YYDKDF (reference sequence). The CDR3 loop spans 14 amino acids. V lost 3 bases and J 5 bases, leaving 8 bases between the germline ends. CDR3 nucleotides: TGTGCCACCAGCAGCCCAACAAATAATTCACCCCTCCACTTT. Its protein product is CATSSPTNNSPLHF.

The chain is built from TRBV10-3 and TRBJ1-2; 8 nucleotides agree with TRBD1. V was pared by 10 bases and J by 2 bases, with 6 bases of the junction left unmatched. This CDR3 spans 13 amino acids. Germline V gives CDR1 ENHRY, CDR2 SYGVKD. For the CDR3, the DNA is TGTGCCACTCGGACAGGGTCGAACTATGGCTACACCTTC. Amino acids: CATRTGSNYGYTF.

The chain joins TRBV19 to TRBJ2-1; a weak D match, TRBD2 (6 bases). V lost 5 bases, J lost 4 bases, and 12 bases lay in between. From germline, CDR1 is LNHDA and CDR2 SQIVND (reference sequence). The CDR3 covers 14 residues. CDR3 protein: CASSRGGNYNEQFF. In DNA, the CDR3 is TGTGCCAGTAGTCGGGGCGGGAATTACAATGAGCAGTTCTTC. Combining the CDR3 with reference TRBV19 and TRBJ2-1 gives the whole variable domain DGGITQSPKYLFRKEGQNVTLSCEQNLNHDAMYWYRQDPGQGLRLIYYSQIVNDFQKGDIAEGYSVSREKKESFPLTVTSAQKNPTAFYLCASSRGGNYNEQFFGPGTRLTVL.

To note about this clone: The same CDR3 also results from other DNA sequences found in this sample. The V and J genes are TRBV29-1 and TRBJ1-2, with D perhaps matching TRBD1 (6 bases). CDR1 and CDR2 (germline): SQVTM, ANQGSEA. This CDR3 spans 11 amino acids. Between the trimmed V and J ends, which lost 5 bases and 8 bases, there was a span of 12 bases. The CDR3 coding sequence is TGCAGCGTTAACAGGGTGGGAGGCTACACCTTC. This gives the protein CSVNRVGGYTF.

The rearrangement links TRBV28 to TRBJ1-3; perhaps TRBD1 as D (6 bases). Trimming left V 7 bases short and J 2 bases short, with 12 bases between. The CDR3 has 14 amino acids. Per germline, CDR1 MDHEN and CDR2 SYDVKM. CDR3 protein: CASTTGRAGNTIYF. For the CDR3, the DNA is TGTGCCAGCACTACAGGGAGGGCTGGAAACACCATATATTTT.

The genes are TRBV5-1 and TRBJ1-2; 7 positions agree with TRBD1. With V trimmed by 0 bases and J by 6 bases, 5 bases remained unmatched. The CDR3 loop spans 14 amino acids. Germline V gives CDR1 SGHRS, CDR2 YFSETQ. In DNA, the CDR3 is TGCGCCAGCAGCTTGGGGGCCGGGACAGATGGCTACACCTTC. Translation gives CASSLGAGTDGYTF.

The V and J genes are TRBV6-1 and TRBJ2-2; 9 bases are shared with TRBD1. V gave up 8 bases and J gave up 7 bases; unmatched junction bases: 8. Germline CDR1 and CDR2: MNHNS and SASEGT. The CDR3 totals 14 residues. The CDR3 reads CASFWDRDDGELFF. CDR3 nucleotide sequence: TGTGCCAGCTTTTGGGACAGGGACGACGGGGAGCTGTTTTTT.

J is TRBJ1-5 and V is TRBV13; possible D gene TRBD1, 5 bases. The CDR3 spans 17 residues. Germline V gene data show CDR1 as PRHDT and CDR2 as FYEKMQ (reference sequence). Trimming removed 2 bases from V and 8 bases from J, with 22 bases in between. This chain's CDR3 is CASSLRKGTGPREPQHF. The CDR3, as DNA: TGTGCCAGCAGCTTAAGAAAAGGGACTGGACCAAGGGAGCCCCAGCATTTT.

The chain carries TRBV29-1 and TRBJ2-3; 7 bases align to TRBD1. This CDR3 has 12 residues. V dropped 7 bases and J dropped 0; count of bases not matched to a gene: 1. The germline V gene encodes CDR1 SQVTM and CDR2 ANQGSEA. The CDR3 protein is CSAGQSTDTQYF. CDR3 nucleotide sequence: TGCAGCGCGGGACAGAGCACAGATACGCAGTATTTT.

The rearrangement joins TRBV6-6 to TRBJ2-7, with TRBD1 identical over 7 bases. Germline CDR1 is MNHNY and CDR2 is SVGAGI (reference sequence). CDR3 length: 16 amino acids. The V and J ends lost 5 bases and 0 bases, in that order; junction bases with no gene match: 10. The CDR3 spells CASSATPGQSSYEQYF. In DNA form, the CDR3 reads TGTGCCAGCAGTGCAACTCCGGGACAGAGCTCCTACGAGCAGTACTTC.

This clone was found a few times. The CDR3 is CASRATGYSNQPQHF. CDR3 nucleotide sequence: TGTGCCAGCAGAGCTACAGGGTATAGCAATCAGCCCCAGCATTTT. The V call is TRBV6-5, the J call TRBJ1-5, with D possibly TRBD1 on 6 matching bases. CDR1 is MNHEY and CDR2 is SVGAGI in the germline V gene. V lost 6 bases and J 0 bases, leaving 12 bases between the germline ends. The CDR3 has 15 amino acids.

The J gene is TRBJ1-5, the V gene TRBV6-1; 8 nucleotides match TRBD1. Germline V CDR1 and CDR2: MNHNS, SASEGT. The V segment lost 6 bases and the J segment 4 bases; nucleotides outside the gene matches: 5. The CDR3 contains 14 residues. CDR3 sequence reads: CASRQGGNNQPQHF. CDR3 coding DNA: TGTGCCAGCAGACAGGGGGGGAATAATCAGCCCCAGCATTTT.

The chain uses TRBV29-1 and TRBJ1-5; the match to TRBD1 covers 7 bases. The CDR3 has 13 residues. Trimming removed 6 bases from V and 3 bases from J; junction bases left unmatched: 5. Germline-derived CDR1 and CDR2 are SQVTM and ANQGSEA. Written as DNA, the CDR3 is TGCAGCGTCATTGGGACAGTCAATCAGCCCCAGCATTTT. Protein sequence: CSVIGTVNQPQHF.

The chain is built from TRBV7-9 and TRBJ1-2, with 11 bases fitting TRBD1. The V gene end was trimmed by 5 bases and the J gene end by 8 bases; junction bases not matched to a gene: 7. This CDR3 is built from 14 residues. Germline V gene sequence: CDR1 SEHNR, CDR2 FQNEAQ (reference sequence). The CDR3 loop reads CASSPRTGGRGYTF. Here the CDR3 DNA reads TGTGCCAGCAGCCCCCGGACAGGGGGCAGAGGCTACACCTTC.

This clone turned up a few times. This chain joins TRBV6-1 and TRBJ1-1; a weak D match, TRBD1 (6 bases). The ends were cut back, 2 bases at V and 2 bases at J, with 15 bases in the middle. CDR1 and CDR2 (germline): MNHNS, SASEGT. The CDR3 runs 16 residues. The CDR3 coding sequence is TGTGCCAGCAGTGAATTTGGGTGGGGGCCAAACACTGAAGCTTTCTTT. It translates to CASSEFGWGPNTEAFF.

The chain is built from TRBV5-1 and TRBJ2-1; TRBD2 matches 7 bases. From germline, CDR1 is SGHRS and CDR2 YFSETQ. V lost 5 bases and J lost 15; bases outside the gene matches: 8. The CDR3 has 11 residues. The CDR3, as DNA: TGCGCCAGCAGGGGGGAGGGGACGGGGTTCTTC. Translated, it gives CASRGEGTGFF.

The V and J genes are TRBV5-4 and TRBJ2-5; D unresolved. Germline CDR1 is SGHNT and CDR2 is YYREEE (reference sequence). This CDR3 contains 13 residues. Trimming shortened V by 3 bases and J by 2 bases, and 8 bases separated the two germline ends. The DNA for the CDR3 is TGTGCCAGCAGCTCAAACGGGCAAGAGACCCAGTACTTC. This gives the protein CASSSNGQETQYF. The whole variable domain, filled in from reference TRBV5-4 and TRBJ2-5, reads ETGVTQSPTHLIKTRGQQVTLRCSSQSGHNTVSWYQQALGQGPQFIFQYYREEENGRGNFPPRFSGLQFPNYSSELNVNALELDDSALYLCASSSNGQETQYFGPGTRLLVL.

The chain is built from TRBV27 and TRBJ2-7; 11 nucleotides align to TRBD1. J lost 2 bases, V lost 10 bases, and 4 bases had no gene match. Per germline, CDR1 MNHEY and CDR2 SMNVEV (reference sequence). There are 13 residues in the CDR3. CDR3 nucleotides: TGTGCCACTTGGGGACAGGGGGCCTACGAGCAGTACTTC. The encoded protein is CATWGQGAYEQYF.

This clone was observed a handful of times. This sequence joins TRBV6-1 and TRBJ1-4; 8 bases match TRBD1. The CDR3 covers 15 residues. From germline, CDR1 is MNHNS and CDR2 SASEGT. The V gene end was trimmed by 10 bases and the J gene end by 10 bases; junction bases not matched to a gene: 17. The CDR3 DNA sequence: TGTGCCACCTACCTCAGGACAGGGTCTTCCGGAAAACTGTTTTTT. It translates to CATYLRTGSSGKLFF.